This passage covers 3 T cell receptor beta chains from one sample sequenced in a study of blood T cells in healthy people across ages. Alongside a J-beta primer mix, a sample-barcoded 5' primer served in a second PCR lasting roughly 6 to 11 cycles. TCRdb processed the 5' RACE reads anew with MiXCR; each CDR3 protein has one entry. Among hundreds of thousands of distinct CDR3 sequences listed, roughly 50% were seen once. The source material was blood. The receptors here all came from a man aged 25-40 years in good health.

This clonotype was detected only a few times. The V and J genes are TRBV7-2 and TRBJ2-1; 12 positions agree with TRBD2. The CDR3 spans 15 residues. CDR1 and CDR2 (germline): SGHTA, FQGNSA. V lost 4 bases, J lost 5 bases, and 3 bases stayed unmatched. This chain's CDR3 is CASSSTSGSNNEQFF. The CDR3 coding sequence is TGTGCCAGCAGCTCGACTAGCGGGAGCAACAATGAGCAGTTCTTC.

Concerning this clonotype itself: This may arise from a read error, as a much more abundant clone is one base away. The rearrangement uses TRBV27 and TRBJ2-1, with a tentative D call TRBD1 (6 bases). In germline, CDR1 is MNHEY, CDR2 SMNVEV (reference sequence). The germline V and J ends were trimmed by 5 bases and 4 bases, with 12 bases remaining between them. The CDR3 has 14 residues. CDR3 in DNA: TGTGCCAGCAGTGACCTGGGGGCTTACAATGAGCAGTTCTTC. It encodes CASSDLGAYNEQFF.

The chain's CDR3 is CASSIQGTSGDTQYF. For the CDR3, the DNA is TGCGCCAGCAGTATCCAAGGGACTAGCGGGGATACGCAGTATTTT. J is TRBJ2-3 and V is TRBV5-1; 12 nucleotides align to TRBD2. This CDR3 is 15 amino acids long. The germline V gene has CDR1 SGHRS and CDR2 YFSETQ. V lost 5 bases and J lost 6; bases outside the gene matches: 7.